This T cell receptor (beta chain) was sequenced for a study of blood T cell repertoires in COVID-19. Sequenced by immunoSEQ multiplex PCR; TCRdb stores in-frame clones only, minus some. The sample holds fewer than 400,000 clones, almost 90% seen once. The V gene's germline CDR1 is SGHRS and CDR2 YFSETQ. The CDR3 runs 15 residues. The trim removed 3 bases at V and 3 bases at J, leaving 5 bases unmatched. Material for sequencing was peripheral blood. The receptor was derived from a woman in her thirties with COVID-19, enrolled during active disease. V is TRBV5-1 and J is TRBJ1-4; 7 bases map to TRBD1. The CDR3 sequence is CASSSSGTANEKLFF. The CDR3 nucleotides read TGCGCCAGCAGCTCCTCCGGGACAGCTAATGAAAAACTGTTTTTT.